The 30 T cell receptor beta chains listed next were all sequenced from one sample in a study of blood T cell repertoires in COVID-19. Clones were read by immunoSEQ multiplex PCR, and TCRdb kept only the in-frame ones, dropping some. The table includes around 370,000 clones, 80% to 90% detected once. The sample taken for sequencing was peripheral blood. These receptors were obtained from a woman in her 50s with COVID-19, enrolled during active disease.

The chain carries TRBV5-6 and TRBJ2-1; no firm D call. This CDR3 contains 14 residues. Germline V gives CDR1 SGHDT, CDR2 YYEEEE. V was clipped by 0 bases and J by 1 base, with 5 bases between them. The CDR3 bases are TGTGCCAGCAGCTTGGCTAAGTCCTACAATGAGCAGTTCTTC. Translating it yields CASSLAKSYNEQFF.

This chain links TRBV18 with TRBJ2-1, with D uncertain. With 3 bases removed from V and 6 bases from J, the gap between germline ends came to 9 bases. Germline V CDR1 and CDR2: KGHSH, LQKENI. The CDR3 has 13 residues. The CDR3: CASSPVRGNEQFF. The CDR3 region has the DNA TGTGCCAGCTCACCCGTGCGCGGCAATGAGCAGTTCTTC.

The V call is TRBV11-3, the J call TRBJ2-1; 7 nucleotides agree with TRBD1. The CDR3 runs 16 residues. V lost 5 bases, J lost 3 bases, and 10 bases stayed unmatched. Germline V lookup: CDR1 SGHNT, CDR2 YENEEA. As DNA, the CDR3 is TGTGCCAGCAGCCCAGTAGTGACAGGGATCTACAATGAGCAGTTCTTC. Translated, it gives CASSPVVTGIYNEQFF.

The chain carries TRBV7-8 and TRBJ1-2; 8 nucleotides align to TRBD1. The germline V gene has CDR1 SGHVS and CDR2 FQNEAQ. V shed 4 bases and J 0 bases; nucleotides not matched to a gene: 4. This CDR3 contains 15 residues. The CDR3 nucleotides read TGTGCCAGCAGCTACGACAGGGGTACTAACTATGGCTACACCTTC. Translating gives CASSYDRGTNYGYTF.

V and J are TRBV29-1 and TRBJ2-7; TRBD2 matches 8 bases. Germline V gives CDR1 SQVTM, CDR2 ANQGSEA. This CDR3 is 14 amino acids long. Trimming removed 4 bases from V and 1 base from J; junction bases left unmatched: 6. The CDR3 loop reads CSVAPGLGSYEQYF. In nucleotides, the CDR3 is TGCAGCGTTGCACCGGGACTAGGGTCCTACGAGCAGTACTTC.

J is TRBJ1-5 and V is TRBV27; the D gene is possibly TRBD1 (6 bases). Germline CDR1 is MNHEY and CDR2 is SMNVEV (reference sequence). V was pared by 2 bases and J by 1 base, with 15 bases between. The CDR3 is made up of 17 amino acids. CDR3 DNA sequence: TGTGCCAGCAGTTTACGGGGGGCGCGGATAAGCAATCAGCCCCAGCATTTT. Translation gives CASSLRGARISNQPQHF.

This clone was detected a few times. The chain recombines TRBV5-4 with TRBJ2-7, with TRBD2 matching 9 bases. J lost 3 bases, V lost 4 bases, and 8 bases had no gene match. CDR3 size: 15 residues. From germline, CDR1 is SGHNT and CDR2 YYREEE (reference sequence). The CDR3 is CASSETGLADYEQYF. CDR3 nucleotide sequence: TGTGCCAGCAGCGAGACGGGACTAGCTGACTACGAGCAGTACTTC.

This clone has only a few counts. This chain links TRBV7-2 with TRBJ2-3; 7 bases fit TRBD2. The ends lost 1 base at V and 0 bases at J; junction bases unmatched: 7. The germline V gene has CDR1 SGHTA and CDR2 FQGNSA. The CDR3 has 17 amino acids. The CDR3 sequence: CASSLGWRGTSTDTQYF. CDR3 DNA sequence: TGTGCCAGCAGCTTAGGTTGGCGGGGGACTAGCACAGATACGCAGTATTTT. Full variable domain (missing parts from reference TRBV7-2 and TRBJ2-3): GAGVSQSPSNKVTEKGKDVELRCDPISGHTALYWYRQSLGQGLEFLIYFQGNSAPDKSGLPSDRFSAERTGGSVSTLTIQRTQQEDSAVYLCASSLGWRGTSTDTQYFGPGTRLTVL.

The rearrangement links TRBV5-4 to TRBJ1-2, with 7 bases lining up with TRBD1. Trimming cost V 1 base and J 0 bases; bases outside gene matches: 6. CDR1 is SGHNT and CDR2 is YYREEE in the germline V gene (reference sequence). This CDR3 region has 16 residues. CDR3 nucleotides: TGTGCCAGCAGCTTGCCACACAGGGGAGCTAACTATGGCTACACCTTC. Protein product: CASSLPHRGANYGYTF.

This chain uses TRBV5-1 with TRBJ2-3; 9 nucleotides match TRBD1. Trimming at V came to 3 bases and at J to 0 bases, leaving 5 bases not matched to a gene. The germline V gene has CDR1 SGHRS and CDR2 YFSETQ. The CDR3 sequence is 16 residues long. CDR3 protein: CASSWGDRASTDTQYF. The CDR3 bases are TGCGCCAGCAGCTGGGGGGACAGGGCCAGCACAGATACGCAGTATTTT.

DNA for the CDR3: TGTGCCACTTTAGCGGGAAGCAGTATCCAGTACTTC. Amino acid sequence: CATLAGSSIQYF. This chain links TRBV19 with TRBJ2-4; 8 nucleotides line up with TRBD2. The CDR3 totals 12 residues. Germline trimming cut 10 bases from V and 13 bases from J; bases unmatched to any gene: 12. Germline values: CDR1 LNHDA, CDR2 SQIVND (reference sequence).

The V gene is TRBV10-3, the J gene TRBJ1-1; the D is unclear. From germline, CDR1 is ENHRY and CDR2 SYGVKD. There are 14 residues in the CDR3. V lost 5 bases to trimming and J lost 1 base, with 11 bases between them. CDR3 protein: CAISRVGTNTEAFF. The CDR3 region has the DNA TGTGCCATCAGTCGGGTCGGCACGAACACTGAAGCTTTCTTT.

The chain carries TRBV4-3 and TRBJ1-1; D is possibly TRBD1 (5 bases). Germline V gene lookup returns CDR1 LGHNA and CDR2 YSLEER. V gave up 0 bases and J gave up 7 bases, with 15 bases separating them. This CDR3 is 15 amino acids long. This chain's CDR3 is CASSQDLGRGSEAFF. The DNA for the CDR3 is TGCGCCAGCAGCCAAGATCTAGGGAGGGGCAGTGAAGCTTTCTTT.

The V gene is TRBV18, the J gene TRBJ2-2; 9 bases agree with TRBD2. This CDR3 is built from 17 residues. Trimming removed 2 bases from V and 6 bases from J; junction bases left unmatched: 10. CDR1 KGHSH and CDR2 LQKENI come from the germline V gene. The CDR3 DNA is TGTGCCAGCTCACCAACTTTGAGCGGGGGGTCGCCCGGGGAGCTGTTTTTT. Its protein product is CASSPTLSGGSPGELFF.

This clone has just one count. The chain joins TRBV29-1 to TRBJ2-7; perhaps TRBD1 as D (7 bases). The CDR3 is made up of 15 amino acids. The germline CDR1 and CDR2 sequences are SQVTM and ANQGSEA. Trimming removed 6 bases from V and 4 bases from J, with 22 bases in between. CDR3 residues: CSVAGGSGSYYEQYF. Here the CDR3 DNA reads TGCAGCGTGGCAGGGGGGAGCGGTTCCTATTACGAGCAGTACTTC.

The chain employs TRBV29-1 and TRBJ1-2, with D maybe TRBD1 (6 bases). Germline CDR1 SQVTM, CDR2 ANQGSEA. Trimming pared 6 bases from V and 2 bases from J, leaving 19 bases between. This CDR3 region has 15 residues. The CDR3 DNA reads TGCAGCGTGCCGAGGGGTGCAGGGGAAAACTATGGCTACACCTTC. Its protein is CSVPRGAGENYGYTF.

The V gene is TRBV19, the J gene TRBJ1-2; D is perhaps TRBD1 (6 bases). V was shortened by 10 bases and J by 7 bases, with 19 bases between the two germline ends. Germline CDR1 reads LNHDA; CDR2 reads SQIVND (reference sequence). The CDR3 is 13 residues long. The CDR3 loop reads CATGQIPLGGYTF. The CDR3 region has the DNA TGTGCCACCGGACAGATCCCCTTGGGTGGCTACACCTTC.

This sequence joins TRBV2 and TRBJ2-7, with TRBD1 as a possible D gene (5 bases). V was trimmed by 2 bases and J by 2 bases, leaving 10 bases between them. This CDR3 is 14 amino acids long. CDR1 SNHLY and CDR2 FYNNEI come from the germline V gene. Written as DNA, the CDR3 is TGTGCCAGCAGTGAAATAGACAGAGCCTACGAGCAGTACTTC. Its protein product is CASSEIDRAYEQYF.

Here the CDR3 reads CASSIRTGGAGNTGELFF. For the CDR3, the DNA is TGTGCCAGTAGTATAAGGACAGGCGGCGCAGGGAACACCGGGGAGCTGTTTTTT. This chain joins TRBV19 and TRBJ2-2; the match to TRBD1 covers 7 bases. J gave up 1 base and V 2 bases, and 10 bases lay outside the gene matches. Germline V gene lookup returns CDR1 LNHDA and CDR2 SQIVND (reference sequence). This CDR3 has 18 amino acids.

The CDR3 reads CSVEALHRGDHEQYF. CDR3 DNA: TGCAGCGTTGAGGCCCTCCACAGGGGTGATCACGAGCAGTACTTC. The gene calls are TRBV29-1 and TRBJ2-7; 7 positions agree with TRBD1. CDR1 SQVTM and CDR2 ANQGSEA come from the germline V gene. The CDR3 runs 15 residues. V trimming: 3 bases; J trimming: 5 bases; junction bases outside the gene matches: 13.

The V and J genes are TRBV11-3 and TRBJ2-1; 9 bases are shared with TRBD2. Germline CDR1 is SGHNT and CDR2 is YENEEA. The V and J ends lost 2 bases and 4 bases, in that order; junction bases with no gene match: 9. This CDR3 contains 17 residues. This chain's CDR3 is CASSLWSASGKYNEQFF. DNA of the CDR3: TGTGCCAGCAGCTTATGGTCGGCTAGCGGGAAGTACAATGAGCAGTTCTTC.

The rearrangement links TRBV6-5 to TRBJ1-5; 7 positions match TRBD1. Germline CDR1 and CDR2: MNHEY and SVGAGI. The CDR3 covers 15 residues. V was pared by 6 bases and J by 0 bases, with 5 bases of the junction left unmatched. The CDR3 reads CASSRQGLSNQPQHF. The CDR3 DNA reads as TGTGCCAGCAGCAGACAGGGTCTTAGCAATCAGCCCCAGCATTTT.

This clone has only one observation. V and J are TRBV27 and TRBJ2-3; TRBD2 is a possible D gene (7 bases). With 8 bases removed from V and 3 bases from J, the gap between germline ends came to 15 bases. This CDR3 spans 14 amino acids. Germline-derived CDR1 and CDR2 are MNHEY and SMNVEV (reference sequence). CDR3 in amino acids: CASVSGGRTDTQYF. The CDR3 coding sequence is TGTGCCAGCGTCTCCGGGGGGCGGACAGATACGCAGTATTTT.

This clone was seen just once. V is TRBV7-3 and J is TRBJ2-1; tentatively, D is TRBD2 (6 bases). Per germline, CDR1 SGHTA and CDR2 FQGTGA. The CDR3 runs 16 residues. The V gene lost 2 bases and the J gene lost 3 bases, with 14 bases spanning the gap. CDR3 sequence reads: CASSLVGGKSYNEQFF. CDR3 in DNA: TGTGCCAGCAGCTTAGTAGGCGGGAAAAGCTACAATGAGCAGTTCTTC.

The chain employs TRBV18 and TRBJ2-7; maybe TRBD1 (8 bases). This CDR3 comprises 14 residues. Germline V lookup: CDR1 KGHSH, CDR2 LQKENI. With 6 bases removed from V and 6 bases from J, the gap between germline ends came to 18 bases. This chain's CDR3 is CASSPNRGGGEQYF. CDR3 in DNA: TGTGCCAGCTCCCCAAACAGGGGGGGCGGCGAGCAGTACTTC.

The chain is built from TRBV7-2 and TRBJ2-1; a possible D gene is TRBD2 (6 bases). This CDR3 has 15 amino acids. V lost 5 bases to trimming and J lost 3 bases, with 14 bases between them. Looked up from germline, CDR1 is SGHTA and CDR2 is FQGNSA. The CDR3 DNA sequence: TGTGCCAGCAGCCCCTCTGCGGGGAACTACAATGAGCAGTTCTTC. Translating it yields CASSPSAGNYNEQFF.

The chain links TRBV29-1 to TRBJ2-3; 8 positions agree with TRBD1. CDR1 is SQVTM, CDR2 ANQGSEA, per germline. The CDR3 extends over 13 amino acids. Trimming removed 7 bases from V and 0 bases from J; junction bases left unmatched: 3. The CDR3 sequence is CSARQGSTDTQYF. Written as DNA, the CDR3 is TGCAGCGCTAGACAGGGGAGCACAGATACGCAGTATTTT.

The chain combines TRBV2 with TRBJ1-5; possible D gene TRBD1, 6 bases. Germline V gene data show CDR1 as SNHLY and CDR2 as FYNNEI. CDR3 length equals 15 residues. The germline V and J ends were trimmed by 3 bases and 4 bases, with 13 bases remaining between them. The CDR3 region has the DNA TGTGCCAGCAGTGATAGGGGGACAAGAAATCAGCCCCAGCATTTT. This gives the protein CASSDRGTRNQPQHF.

The chain carries TRBV5-1 and TRBJ2-1; perhaps TRBD1 as D (5 bases). CDR1 is SGHRS and CDR2 is YFSETQ in the germline V gene. V lost 4 bases to trimming and J lost 5 bases, with 7 bases between them. CDR3 length: 12 amino acids. In nucleotides, the CDR3 is TGCGCCAGCAGCCAGACAGACAATGAGCAGTTCTTC. It yields the protein CASSQTDNEQFF. The complete variable domain, with remaining parts taken from reference TRBV5-1 and TRBJ2-1, reads KAGVTQTPRYLIKTRGQQVTLSCSPISGHRSVSWYQQTPGQGLQFLFEYFSETQRNKGNFPGRFSGRQFSNSRSEMNVSTLELGDSALYLCASSQTDNEQFFGPGTRLTVL.

The genes are TRBV5-1 and TRBJ2-1; maybe TRBD2 (5 bases). CDR1 is SGHRS, CDR2 YFSETQ, per germline. Trimming removed 1 base from V and 2 bases from J, with 10 bases in between. This CDR3 comprises 15 residues. DNA for the CDR3: TGCGCCAGCAGCTTGACTAGGAGTACCTACAATGAGCAGTTCTTC. It yields the protein CASSLTRSTYNEQFF.